The present TCR beta chain was sequenced within a study of T cells after yellow fever vaccination. Study-wide points: The booster saw the reappearance of most primary-vaccination clones (around 95% CD4, 88% CD8). Abundant clonotypes (contaminants from the bulk population) could be present in FACS-sorted repertoires.

V lost 5 bases, J lost 6 bases, and 4 bases stayed unmatched. The CDR3 consists of 14 residues. Germline assignment: CDR1 SEHNR and CDR2 FQNEAQ (reference sequence). To note about this clonotype: Antigen unknown.

TCRdb re-called the 5' RACE reads with MiXCR, one entry per CDR3 protein. The sample includes roughly 300,000 distinct CDR3 sequences, roughly 8% of them seen just once. The chain is built from TRBV7-9 and TRBJ1-4; TRBD1 agrees at 9 bases. The source material was PBMCs, sampled roughly seven weeks after the first yellow fever vaccination. The origin of this receptor is a man aged 18 to 29 who received the YFV17D yellow fever vaccine. The CDR3 loop reads CASSDRGGYEKLFF. DNA for the CDR3: TGTGCCAGCAGCGACAGGGGGGGGTATGAAAAACTGTTTTTT.